This T cell receptor beta chain is from a study of blood T cells in healthy people across ages. The CDR3 runs to 16 residues. Germline loops: CDR1 KGHSH, CDR2 LQKENI. V gave up 1 base and J gave up 8 bases, with 20 bases separating them. The use of a sample-barcoded 5' primer and a J-beta primer mix characterized a second PCR of roughly 6 to 11 cycles. The template-switch adaptor was a 5' adaptor with 12 random nucleotides. It tagged each cDNA molecule. TCRdb used MiXCR to reprocess the 5' RACE reads, holding one entry per CDR3 protein. Counted here are roughly 1,500,000 distinct CDR3 sequences, roughly 40% occurring once; the ten biggest clones make up less than 8%.

Sample: blood. The chain recombines TRBV18 with TRBJ1-2; perhaps TRBD1 as D (5 bases). This clonotype was sampled from a woman aged 18 to 35 in good health. CDR3 amino acids: CASSPRSGTPVLGYTF. The CDR3 coding sequence is TGTGCCAGCTCACCACGTTCCGGGACCCCGGTGTTGGGCTACACCTTC.